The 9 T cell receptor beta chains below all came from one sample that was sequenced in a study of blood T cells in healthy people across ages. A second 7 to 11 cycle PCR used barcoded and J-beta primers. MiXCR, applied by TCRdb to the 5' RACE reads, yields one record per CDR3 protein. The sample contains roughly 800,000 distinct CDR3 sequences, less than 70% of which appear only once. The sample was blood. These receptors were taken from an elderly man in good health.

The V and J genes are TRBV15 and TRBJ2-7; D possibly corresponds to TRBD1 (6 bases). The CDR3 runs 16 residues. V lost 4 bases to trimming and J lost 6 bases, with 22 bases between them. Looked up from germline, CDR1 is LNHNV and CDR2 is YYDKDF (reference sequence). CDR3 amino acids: CATSTITGPDLLEQYF. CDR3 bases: TGTGCCACCAGCACGATTACAGGGCCGGATTTGCTCGAGCAGTACTTC.

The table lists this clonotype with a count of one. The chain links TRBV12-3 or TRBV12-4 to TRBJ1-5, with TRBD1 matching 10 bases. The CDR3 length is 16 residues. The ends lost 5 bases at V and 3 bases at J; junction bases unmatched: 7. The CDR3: CASSTRTGGDNQPQHF. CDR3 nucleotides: TGTGCCAGCAGTACCCGGACAGGGGGTGACAATCAGCCCCAGCATTTT.

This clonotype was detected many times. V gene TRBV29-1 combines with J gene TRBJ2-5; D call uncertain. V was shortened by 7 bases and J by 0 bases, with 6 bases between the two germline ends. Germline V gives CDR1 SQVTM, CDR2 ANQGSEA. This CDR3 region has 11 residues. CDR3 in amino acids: CSGIYQETQYF. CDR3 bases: TGCAGCGGGATATACCAAGAGACCCAGTACTTC. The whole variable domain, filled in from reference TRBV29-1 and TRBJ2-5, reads SAVISQKPSRDICQRGTSLTIQCQVDSQVTMMFWYRQQPGQSLTLIATANQGSEATYESGFVIDKFPISRPNLTFSTLTVSNMSPEDSSIYLCSGIYQETQYFGPGTRLLVL.

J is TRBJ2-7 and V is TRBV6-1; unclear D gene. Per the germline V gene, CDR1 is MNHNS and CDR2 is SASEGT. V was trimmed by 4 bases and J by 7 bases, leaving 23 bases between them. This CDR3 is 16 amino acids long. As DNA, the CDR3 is TGTGCCAGCAGTGGCGGCCCGGCAGTCTTCAGCGAGGAGCAGTACTTC. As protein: CASSGGPAVFSEEQYF.

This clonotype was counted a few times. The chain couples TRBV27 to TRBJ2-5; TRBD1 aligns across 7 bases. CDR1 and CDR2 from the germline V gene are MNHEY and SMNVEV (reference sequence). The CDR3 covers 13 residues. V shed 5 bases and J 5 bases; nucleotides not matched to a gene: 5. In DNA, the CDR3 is TGTGCCAGCAGTCAAGACAGGGTGGAGACCCAGTACTTC. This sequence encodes CASSQDRVETQYF.

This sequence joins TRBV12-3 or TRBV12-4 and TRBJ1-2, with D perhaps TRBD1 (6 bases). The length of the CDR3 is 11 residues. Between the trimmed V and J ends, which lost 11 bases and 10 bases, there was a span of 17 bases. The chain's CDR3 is CAGQGRGDYTF. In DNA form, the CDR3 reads TGTGCCGGTCAGGGGCGAGGGGACTACACCTTC.

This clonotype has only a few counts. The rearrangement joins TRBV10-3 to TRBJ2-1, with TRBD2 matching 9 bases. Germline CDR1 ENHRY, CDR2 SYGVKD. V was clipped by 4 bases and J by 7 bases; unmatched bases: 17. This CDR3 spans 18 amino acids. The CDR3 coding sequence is TGTGCCATCAGTGCCGACACCTTCCTGCGGGAGGGCCTTAATGAGCAGTTCTTC. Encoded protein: CAISADTFLREGLNEQFF.

The CDR3 region is CASSGGSEGEQFF. CDR3 in DNA: TGTGCCAGCAGTGGGGGGTCGGAAGGCGAGCAGTTCTTC. The chain has TRBV27 and TRBJ2-1; D may be TRBD2 (6 bases). The V gene's germline CDR1 is MNHEY and CDR2 SMNVEV (reference sequence). The CDR3 totals 13 residues. Trimming took 5 bases from V and 10 from J, leaving 15 bases between them.

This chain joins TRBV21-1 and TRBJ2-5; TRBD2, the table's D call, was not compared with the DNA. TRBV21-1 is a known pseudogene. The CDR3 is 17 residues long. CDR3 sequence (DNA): TGTGCCAGCAGCACAAGAGGGCGGGAGCCACCACAAGAGACCCAGTACTTC. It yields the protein CASSTRGREPPQETQYF.